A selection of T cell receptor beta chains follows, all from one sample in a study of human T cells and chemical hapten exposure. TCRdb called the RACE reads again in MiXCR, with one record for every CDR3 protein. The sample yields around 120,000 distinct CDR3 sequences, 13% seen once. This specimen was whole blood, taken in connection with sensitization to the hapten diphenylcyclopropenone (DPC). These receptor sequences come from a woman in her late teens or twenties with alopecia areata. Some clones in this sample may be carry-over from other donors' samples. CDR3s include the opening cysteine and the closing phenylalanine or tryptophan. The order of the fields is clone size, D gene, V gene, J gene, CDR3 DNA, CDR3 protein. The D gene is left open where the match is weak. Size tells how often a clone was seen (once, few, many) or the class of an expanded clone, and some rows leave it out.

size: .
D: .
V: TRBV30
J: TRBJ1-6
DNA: TGTGCCTGTATCCGGCACGGGCTCAATTCACCCCTCCACTTT
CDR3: CACIRHGLNSPLHF

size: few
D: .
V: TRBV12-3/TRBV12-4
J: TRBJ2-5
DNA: TGTGCCAGCAGTTTGGTCACCCAAGAGACCCAGTACTTC
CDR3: CASSLVTQETQYF

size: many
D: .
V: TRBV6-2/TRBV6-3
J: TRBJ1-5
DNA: TGTGCCAGCAGTTACTGGGGGGCAGTTAATCAGCCCCAGCATTTT
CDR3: CASSYWGAVNQPQHF

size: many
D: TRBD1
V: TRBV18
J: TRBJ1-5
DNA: TGTGCCAGCTCACGGGACAGAACACCGGATCAGCCCCAGCATTTT
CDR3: CASSRDRTPDQPQHF

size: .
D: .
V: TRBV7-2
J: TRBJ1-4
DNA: TGTGCCAGCAGCTTGGCCCAGGGTAATGAAAAACTGTTTTTT
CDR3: CASSLAQGNEKLFF

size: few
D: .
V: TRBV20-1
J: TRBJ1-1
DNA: TGCAGTGCTTTAGGCCAGGGCTTGAACACTGAAGCTTTCTTT
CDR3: CSALGQGLNTEAFF

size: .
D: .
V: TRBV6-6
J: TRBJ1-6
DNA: TGTGCCAGCAGTTACTCTGGGCAGAATAATTCACCCCTCCACTTT
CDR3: CASSYSGQNNSPLHF

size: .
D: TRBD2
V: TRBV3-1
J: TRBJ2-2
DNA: TGTGCCAGCAGCCGGGAGGGACTAGCGGGGGCCTCTGTGTTTTTT
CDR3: CASSREGLAGASVFF

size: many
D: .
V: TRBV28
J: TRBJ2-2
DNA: TGTGCCAGCCATAAAACTAGTTCTGGGGAGCTGTTTTTT
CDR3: CASHKTSSGELFF

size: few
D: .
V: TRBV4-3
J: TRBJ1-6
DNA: TGCGCCAGCAGCCAGGACAGAAAAAGCTCCTATAATTCACCCCTCCACTTT
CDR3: CASSQDRKSSYNSPLHF

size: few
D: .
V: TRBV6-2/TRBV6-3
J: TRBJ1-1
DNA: TGTGCCAGCAACACTTTACCTCGGGGTGAAGCTTTCTTT
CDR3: CASNTLPRGEAFF

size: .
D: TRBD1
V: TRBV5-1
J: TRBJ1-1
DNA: TGCGCCAGCAGAGCCATCAGGGGGAGGATAGAAGCTTTCTTT
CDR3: CASRAIRGRIEAFF

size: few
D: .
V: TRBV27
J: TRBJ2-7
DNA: TGTGCCAGCAGTTCTATCCCTCTCCAGGGGACCTACGAGCAGTACTTC
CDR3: CASSSIPLQGTYEQYF

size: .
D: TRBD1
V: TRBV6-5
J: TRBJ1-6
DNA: TGTGCCAGCAGTTATTACAGGGGAGCTGGGGGTTATTCACCCCTCCACTTT
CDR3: CASSYYRGAGGYSPLHF

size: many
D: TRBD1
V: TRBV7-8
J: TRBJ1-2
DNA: TGTGCCAGCAGCTTTACCGGGACAGGGAACTATGGCTACACCTTC
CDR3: CASSFTGTGNYGYTF

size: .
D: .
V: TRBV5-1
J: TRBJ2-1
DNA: TGCGCCAGCAGCTTGCGGCAGGGACGCTTTGGAGGCAATGAGCAGTTCTTC
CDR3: CASSLRQGRFGGNEQFF

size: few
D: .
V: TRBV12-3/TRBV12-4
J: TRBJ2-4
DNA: TGTGCCAGCAGTGAACAGGCGGACATTCAGTACTTC
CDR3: CASSEQADIQYF

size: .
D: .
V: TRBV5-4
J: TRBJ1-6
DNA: TGTGCCAGCAGCTTGGAAGCCTATAATTCACCCCTCCACTTT
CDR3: CASSLEAYNSPLHF

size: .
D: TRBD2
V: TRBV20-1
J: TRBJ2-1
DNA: TGCAGTGCACTCCTAGCGGGGGTCGTCTATGAGCAGTTCTTC
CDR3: CSALLAGVVYEQFF

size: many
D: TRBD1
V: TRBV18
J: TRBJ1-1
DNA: TGTGCCAGCTCACCGGGCGGGACAGTGAACACTGAAGCTTTCTTT
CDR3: CASSPGGTVNTEAFF

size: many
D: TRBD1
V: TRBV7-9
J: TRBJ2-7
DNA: TGTGCCAGCAGCCCCGCTTGGACAGGGGGATCTGGGTACGAGCAGTACTTC
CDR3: CASSPAWTGGSGYEQYF

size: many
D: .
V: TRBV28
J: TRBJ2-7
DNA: TGTGCCAGCAGTTTAAGTGGAAACGGCAACTACGAGCAGTACTTC
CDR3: CASSLSGNGNYEQYF

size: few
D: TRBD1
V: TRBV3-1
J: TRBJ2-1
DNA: TGTGCCAGCAGCCAAGTCGGACAGGGAAATGAGCAGTTCTTC
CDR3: CASSQVGQGNEQFF

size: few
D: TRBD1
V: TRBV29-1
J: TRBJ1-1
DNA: TGCAGCGGTGACAGGGACACTGAAGCTTTCTTT
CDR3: CSGDRDTEAFF

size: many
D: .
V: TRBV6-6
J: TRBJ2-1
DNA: TGTGCCAGCAGTGAAGACCGGACCGCAACCGTAAATGAGCAGTTCTTC
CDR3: CASSEDRTATVNEQFF

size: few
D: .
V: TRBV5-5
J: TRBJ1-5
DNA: TGTGCCAGCAGCTTGGGGTGGGCCAGAAACAATCAGCCCCAGCATTTT
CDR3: CASSLGWARNNQPQHF

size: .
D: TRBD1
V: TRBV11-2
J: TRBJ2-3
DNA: TGTGCCAGCAGCCTCAGGGACAGGGGGTATGCAGATACGCAGTATTTT
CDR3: CASSLRDRGYADTQYF

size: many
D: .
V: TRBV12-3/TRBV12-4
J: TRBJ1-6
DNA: TGTGCCAGCAGTTTAGTACAGGGTGGAAATTCACCCCTCCACTTT
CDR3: CASSLVQGGNSPLHF

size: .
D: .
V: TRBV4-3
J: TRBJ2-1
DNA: TGCGCCAGCAGCCAAGATTGGAGACAAAGCGATGAGCAGTTCTTC
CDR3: CASSQDWRQSDEQFF

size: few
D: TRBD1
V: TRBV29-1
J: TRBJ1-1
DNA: TGCAGCGTCCGCAGGGGGCAGTCGGGGACTGAAGCTTTCTTT
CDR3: CSVRRGQSGTEAFF

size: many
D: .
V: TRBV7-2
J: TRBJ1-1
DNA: TGTGCCAGCAGCTTCAGACAAAACACGATGAACACTGAAGCTTTCTTT
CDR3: CASSFRQNTMNTEAFF

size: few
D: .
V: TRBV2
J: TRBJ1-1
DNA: TGTGCCAGCAGTCACCGAACCGGGAGGAACACTGAAGCTTTCTTT
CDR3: CASSHRTGRNTEAFF

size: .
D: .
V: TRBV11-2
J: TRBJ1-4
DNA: TGTGCCAGCAGCAAAGCGACAACGATGTTTTTT
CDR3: CASSKATTMFF

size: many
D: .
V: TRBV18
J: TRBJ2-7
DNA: TGTGCCAGCTCACCATGGATTGGGGGGAAGGGGGACGAGCAGTACTTC
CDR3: CASSPWIGGKGDEQYF

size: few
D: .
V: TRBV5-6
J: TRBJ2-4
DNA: TGTGCCAGCAGCGCCAACAGGGTTGCCAAAAACATTCAGTACTTC
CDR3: CASSANRVAKNIQYF

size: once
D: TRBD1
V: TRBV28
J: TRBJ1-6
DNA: TGTGCCAGCAGTTCGACCGGGACAGTTAATTCACCCCTCCACTTT
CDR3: CASSSTGTVNSPLHF

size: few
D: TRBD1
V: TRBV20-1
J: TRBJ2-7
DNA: TGCAGTGCTGGCCGCGCAGGGGGCTACGAGCAGTACTTC
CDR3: CSAGRAGGYEQYF

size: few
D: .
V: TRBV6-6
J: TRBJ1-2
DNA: TGTGCCAGCAGTTACGTCATACCGACAGTTGGCTACACCTTC
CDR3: CASSYVIPTVGYTF

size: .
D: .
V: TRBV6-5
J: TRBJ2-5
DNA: TGTGCCAGCCGGGCAGCACAAGAGACCCAGTACTTC
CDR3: CASRAAQETQYF

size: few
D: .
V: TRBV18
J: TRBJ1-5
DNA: TGTGCCAGCTCACCGGGGCAGATTAGCAATCAGCCCCAGCATTTT
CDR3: CASSPGQISNQPQHF

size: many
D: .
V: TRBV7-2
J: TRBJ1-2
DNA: TGTGCCAGCAGCTTCGACCCAAATAACTATGGCTACACCTTC
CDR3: CASSFDPNNYGYTF

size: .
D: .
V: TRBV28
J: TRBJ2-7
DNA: TGTGCCAGCTCGATCACAGGGCCCTACGAGCAGTACTTC
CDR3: CASSITGPYEQYF

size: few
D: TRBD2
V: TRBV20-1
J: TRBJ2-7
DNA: TGCAGTGCTAGAGATCGGGCTAGCGGGGGTAGGGCCTACGAGCAGTACTTC
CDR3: CSARDRASGGRAYEQYF

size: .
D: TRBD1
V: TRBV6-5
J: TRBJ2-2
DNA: TGTGCCAGCAGTCTAGGGACAGGGGATGGGACCGGGGAGCTGTTTTTT
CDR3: CASSLGTGDGTGELFF

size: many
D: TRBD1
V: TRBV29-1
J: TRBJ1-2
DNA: TGCAGCGTTGAACCCAGGACAGGGGGTTATGGCTACACCTTC
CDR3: CSVEPRTGGYGYTF

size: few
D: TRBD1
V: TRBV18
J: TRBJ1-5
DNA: TGTGCCAGCCAGGGACAGGGGGCGAATCAGCCCCAGCATTTT
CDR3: CASQGQGANQPQHF

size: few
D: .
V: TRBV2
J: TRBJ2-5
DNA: TGTGCCAGCAGTACCGGATTTGTACAAGAGACCCAGTACTTC
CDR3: CASSTGFVQETQYF

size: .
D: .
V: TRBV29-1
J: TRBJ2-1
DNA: TGCAGTGGACTTTCCTACAATGAGCAGTTCTTC
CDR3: CSGLSYNEQFF

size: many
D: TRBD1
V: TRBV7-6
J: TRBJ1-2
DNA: TGTGCCAGCAGCGACATGACAGGGAGGAACTATGGCTACACCTTC
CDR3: CASSDMTGRNYGYTF

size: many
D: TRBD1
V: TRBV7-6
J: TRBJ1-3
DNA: TGTGCCAGCAGCTTAGCGACAGGGCCTGGAAACACCATATATTTT
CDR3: CASSLATGPGNTIYF

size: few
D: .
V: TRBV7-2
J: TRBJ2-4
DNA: TGTGCCAGCAGCTCCACCGGCGCTGCTAAAAACATTCAGTACTTC
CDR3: CASSSTGAAKNIQYF

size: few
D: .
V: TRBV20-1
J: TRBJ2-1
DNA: TGCAGTGCTACTAGCGCCAACTACAATGAGCAGTTCTTC
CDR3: CSATSANYNEQFF

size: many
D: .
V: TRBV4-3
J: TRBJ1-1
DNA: TGCGCCAGCAGCCTTGGGACGCCGTCTAGCACTGAAGCTTTCTTT
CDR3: CASSLGTPSSTEAFF

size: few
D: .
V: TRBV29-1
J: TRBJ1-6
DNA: TGCAGCGTTAGTGAATATGGACACTCTAATTCACCCCTCCACTTT
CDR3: CSVSEYGHSNSPLHF

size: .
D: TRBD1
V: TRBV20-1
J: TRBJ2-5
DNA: TGCAGTGCAGACAGGGGGCGGGAGACCCAGTACTTC
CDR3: CSADRGRETQYF

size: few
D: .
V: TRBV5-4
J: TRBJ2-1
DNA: TGTGCCAGCAGCTTGGTGCGACAGGGAGGTGGCAATGAGCAGTTCTTC
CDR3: CASSLVRQGGGNEQFF

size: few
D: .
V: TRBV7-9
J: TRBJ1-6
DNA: TGTGCCAGCAGCTTAGGTGTAAATTCACCCCTCCACTTT
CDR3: CASSLGVNSPLHF

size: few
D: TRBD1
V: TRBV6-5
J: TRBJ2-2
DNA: TGTGCCAGCAGTTACGCTCTTTCCGGGACAGGGGTGGCCGGGGAGCTGTTTTTT
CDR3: CASSYALSGTGVAGELFF

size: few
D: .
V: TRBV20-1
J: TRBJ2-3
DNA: TGCAGTGCTAGTCAGGGCCGTGGGGTTCCCGCAGATACGCAGTATTTT
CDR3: CSASQGRGVPADTQYF